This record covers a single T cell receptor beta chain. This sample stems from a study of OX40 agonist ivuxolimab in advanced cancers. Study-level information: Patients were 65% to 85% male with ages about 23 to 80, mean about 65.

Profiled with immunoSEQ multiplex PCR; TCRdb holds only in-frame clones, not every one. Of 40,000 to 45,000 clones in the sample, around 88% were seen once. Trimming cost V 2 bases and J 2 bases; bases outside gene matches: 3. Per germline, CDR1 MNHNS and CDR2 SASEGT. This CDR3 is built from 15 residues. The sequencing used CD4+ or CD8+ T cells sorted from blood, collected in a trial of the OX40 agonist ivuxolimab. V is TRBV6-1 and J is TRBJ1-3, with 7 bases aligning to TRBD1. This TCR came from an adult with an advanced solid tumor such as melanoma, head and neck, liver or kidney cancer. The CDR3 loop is CASSERGQTGNTIYF. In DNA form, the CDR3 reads TGTGCCAGCAGTGAAAGGGGGCAAACTGGAAACACCATATATTTT.